This T cell receptor (beta chain) is drawn from a study of blood T cell repertoires in COVID-19. At the level of the study: Sites in the United States, Italy and Spain provided acute and convalescent COVID-19 samples. PBMCs, B-cell-depleted T cells, or T cells provided the cDNA or gDNA that made up the material.

The J segment lost 0 bases and the V segment lost 2 bases, leaving 5 bases of the junction unmatched. The CDR3 runs to 16 residues. CDR1 and CDR2 (germline): MNHEY, SMNVEV (reference sequence). Per the authors' pipeline: The assay estimated nucleated cells by amplifying reference gene primers. Sequenced by immunoSEQ multiplex PCR; TCRdb stores in-frame clones only, minus some. V, J and clone size are taken as reported in that table, and D and trimming were inferred from the DNA itself. Here the sample spans more than 150,000 clones, around 90% being singletons. The rearrangement links TRBV27 to TRBJ2-3; TRBD2 agrees at 7 bases. This sequence originates from a man between 35 and 55 years old with acute or convalescent COVID-19. Sequences were obtained from peripheral blood. The DNA for the CDR3 is TGTGCCAGCAGTTTAAGAGCGGGACGTAGCACAGATACGCAGTATTTT. This gives the protein CASSLRAGRSTDTQYF.